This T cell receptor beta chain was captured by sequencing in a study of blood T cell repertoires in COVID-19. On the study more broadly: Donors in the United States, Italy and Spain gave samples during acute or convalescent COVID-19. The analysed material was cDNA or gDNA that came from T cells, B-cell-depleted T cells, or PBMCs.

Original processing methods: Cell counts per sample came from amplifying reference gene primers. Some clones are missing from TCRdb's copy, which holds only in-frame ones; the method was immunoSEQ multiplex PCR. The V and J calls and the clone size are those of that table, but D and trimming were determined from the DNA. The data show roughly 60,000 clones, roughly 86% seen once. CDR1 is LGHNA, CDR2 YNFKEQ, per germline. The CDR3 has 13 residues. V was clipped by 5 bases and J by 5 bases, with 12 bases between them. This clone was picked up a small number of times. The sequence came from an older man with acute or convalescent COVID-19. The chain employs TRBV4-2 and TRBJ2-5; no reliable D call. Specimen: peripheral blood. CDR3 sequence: CASSLSRSETQYF. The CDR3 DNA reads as TGTGCCAGCAGCTTAAGCAGGTCGGAGACCCAGTACTTC.